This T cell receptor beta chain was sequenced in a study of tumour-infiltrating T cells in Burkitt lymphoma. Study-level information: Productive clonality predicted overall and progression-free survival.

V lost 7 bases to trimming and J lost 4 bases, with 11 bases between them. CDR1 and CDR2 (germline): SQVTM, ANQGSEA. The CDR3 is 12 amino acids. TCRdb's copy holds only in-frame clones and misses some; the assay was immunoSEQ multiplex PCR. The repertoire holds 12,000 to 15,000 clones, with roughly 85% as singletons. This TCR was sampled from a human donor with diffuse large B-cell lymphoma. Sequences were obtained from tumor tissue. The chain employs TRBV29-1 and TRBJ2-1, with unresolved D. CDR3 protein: CSALLVYNEQFF. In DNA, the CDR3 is TGCAGCGCCCTTCTAGTTTACAATGAGCAGTTCTTC.